The source of this T cell receptor beta chain is a study of T cells after posttransplantation cyclophosphamide. Profiled with immunoSEQ multiplex PCR; TCRdb holds only in-frame clones, not every one. This set yields roughly 40,000 clones and no singletons; the top ten hold approximately 4.9%. This clone was seen ten or more times. V dropped 4 bases and J dropped 7; count of bases not matched to a gene: 12. Per germline, CDR1 SGHRS and CDR2 YFSETQ. This CDR3 has 15 residues. Peripheral blood was collected from the related graft donor on the marrow donation day. This TCR derives from a woman in her fifties or sixties in good health and a related stem cell transplant donor. The sequencing sample was made of PBMCs. The chain couples TRBV5-1 to TRBJ2-7, with 9 positions matching TRBD1. CDR3 residues: CASSGGPQGAGEQYF. In nucleotides, the CDR3 is TGCGCCAGCAGCGGGGGGCCACAGGGGGCGGGTGAGCAGTACTTC.